This TCR beta chain was identified during a study of T cell responses to AZD1222 COVID-19 vaccine. Germline CDR1 reads SGHNT; CDR2 reads YYREEE (reference sequence). Trimming took 5 bases from V and 6 from J; bases not matched to a gene: 14. CDR3 length equals 15 residues. Findings and limits, study-wide: The study found vaccine-associated CD4 TCRs spanning spike, dominant at 160-218 and 743-854. A reported finding is that nearly half of spike-specific TCRs target unmutated variant regions. Spike-specific TCR breadth and depth were elevated following two AZD1222 doses. Donors were chiefly white British, with a greater number of females, and clonal diversity was perhaps underestimated.

Clones were sequenced by immunoSEQ multiplex PCR, and TCRdb holds only the in-frame ones, with some missing. This table holds roughly 140,000 clones, about 89% found once. Points on this clone: Its antigen is still unknown.

This clonotype was obtained from an adult in good health. The sample in question was peripheral blood, obtained on day 0 of AZD1222 vaccination. This chain uses TRBV5-4 with TRBJ2-7, with 7 bases aligning to TRBD1. The DNA for the CDR3 is TGTGCCAGCAGTCGCACCGGGACAGACCTCTTCGAGCAGTACTTC. Translated, it gives CASSRTGTDLFEQYF.